The 7 T cell receptor beta chains reported below all come from one sample, sequenced in a study of blood T cell repertoires in COVID-19. Clones were read by immunoSEQ multiplex PCR, and TCRdb kept only the in-frame ones, dropping some. The sample has under 75,000 clones; 85% to 90% are singletons. The sequenced material came from peripheral blood. The receptors were gathered from a man between 45 and 60 years old with acute or convalescent COVID-19.

The chain has TRBV7-2 and TRBJ2-6; 9 bases are a match to TRBD1. The CDR3 loop spans 16 amino acids. From germline, CDR1 is SGHTA and CDR2 FQGNSA. Germline trimming cut 3 bases from V and 4 bases from J; bases unmatched to any gene: 4. The CDR3 loop reads CASSFIQGAGANVLTF. In DNA form, the CDR3 reads TGTGCCAGCAGCTTTATACAGGGGGCCGGGGCCAACGTCCTGACTTTC.

CDR3 loop: CASILEGTGNTIYF. The CDR3 nucleotides are TGTGCCAGTATTTTGGAGGGCACCGGAAACACCATATATTTT. The chain employs TRBV19 and TRBJ1-3, with D unclear. V was clipped by 7 bases and J by 4 bases, with 14 bases between them. This CDR3 is 14 amino acids long. From germline, CDR1 is LNHDA and CDR2 SQIVND (reference sequence).

The chain employs TRBV5-5 and TRBJ1-2, with 7 bases aligning to TRBD1. Losses at the gene ends were 0 bases for V and 4 bases for J; bases not matched to a gene: 3. The CDR3 covers 14 residues. Germline V gene data show CDR1 as SGHKS and CDR2 as YYEKEE (reference sequence). CDR3 loop: CASSLGDRSYGYTF. CDR3 DNA: TGTGCCAGCAGCTTGGGGGACAGATCCTATGGCTACACCTTC.

The rearrangement links TRBV6-2 or TRBV6-3 to TRBJ1-1; D is ambiguous. Trimming pared 0 bases from V and 0 bases from J, leaving 8 bases between. Germline V gene sequence: CDR1 MNHEY, CDR2 SVGEGT. CDR3 length: 15 residues. CDR3 nucleotides: TGTGCCAGCAGTTACTCGGGCCGATTGAACACTGAAGCTTTCTTT. This codes for CASSYSGRLNTEAFF.

The genes are TRBV7-2 and TRBJ1-1, with 7 bases aligning to TRBD1. J gave up 0 bases and V 5 bases, and 3 bases lay outside the gene matches. Germline V gene data show CDR1 as SGHTA and CDR2 as FQGNSA. The CDR3 covers 14 residues. CDR3 in DNA: TGTGCCAGCAGCCGGGACAGTCTGAACACTGAAGCTTTCTTT. Protein sequence: CASSRDSLNTEAFF.

The rearrangement joins TRBV14 to TRBJ2-1, with 7 bases lining up with TRBD1. Losses at the gene ends were 7 bases for V and 6 bases for J; bases not matched to a gene: 9. Germline assignment: CDR1 SGHDN and CDR2 FVKESK. There are 14 residues in the CDR3. CDR3 sequence: CASNRQGLGNEQFF. The CDR3 coding sequence is TGTGCCAGCAACCGACAGGGTCTGGGCAATGAGCAGTTCTTC.

The chain has TRBV29-1 and TRBJ1-1, with TRBD1 as a possible D gene (5 bases). This CDR3 spans 13 amino acids. From germline, CDR1 is SQVTM and CDR2 ANQGSEA. V was pared by 3 bases and J by 5 bases, with 13 bases between. CDR3 sequence reads: CSVEQGMGTEAFF. The CDR3 nucleotides read TGCAGCGTTGAGCAGGGTATGGGGACTGAAGCTTTCTTT.